These 8 T cell receptor beta chains were sequenced from one sample in a study of cytomegalovirus exposure and HLA in healthy donors. The PCR made use of 60 Vbeta and 13 Jbeta primers. Repertoires were generated with immunoSEQ multiplex PCR, while TCRdb's copy carries only in-frame clones and drops some. The data hold under 200,000 clones, with approximately 80% observed a single time. Specimen: PBMCs. These receptors originate from a woman in her twenties or thirties in good health and CMV-seronegative.

The CDR3 region is CASSSRLAGSYEQYF. CDR3 sequence (DNA): TGTGCCAGCAGTTCTCGACTAGCCGGCTCCTACGAGCAGTACTTC. The V gene is TRBV27, the J gene TRBJ2-7; TRBD2 matches 7 bases. Losses at the gene ends were 4 bases for V and 0 bases for J; bases not matched to a gene: 6. Per germline, CDR1 MNHEY and CDR2 SMNVEV (reference sequence). CDR3 length: 15 amino acids.

The rearrangement joins TRBV19 to TRBJ1-1, with D tentatively TRBD1 (6 bases). The CDR3 loop spans 14 amino acids. From germline, CDR1 is LNHDA and CDR2 SQIVND (reference sequence). The V and J ends lost 6 bases and 4 bases respectively, with 15 bases between them. CDR3 sequence reads: CASRGTGSGTEAFF. The CDR3 bases are TGTGCCAGTAGGGGAACAGGGTCGGGCACTGAAGCTTTCTTT.

The chain combines TRBV5-6 with TRBJ2-5, with D perhaps TRBD1 (6 bases). Germline CDR1 is SGHDT and CDR2 is YYEEEE. This CDR3 has 14 residues. V was clipped by 4 bases and J by 0 bases, with 10 bases between them. The CDR3 nucleotides are TGTGCCAGCAGCCCAACAGGGCACCAAGAGACCCAGTACTTC. Translated: CASSPTGHQETQYF.

CDR3 nucleotide sequence: TGTGCCAGCAGTGAATCTGTGCGACAGGGATCTAGCACAGATACGCAGTATTTT. Amino acids: CASSESVRQGSSTDTQYF. This rearrangement joins TRBV25-1 to TRBJ2-3; 7 nucleotides match TRBD1. The CDR3 length is 18 residues. The germline V gene encodes CDR1 MGHDK and CDR2 SYGVNS. The trim removed 1 base at V and 0 bases at J, leaving 10 bases unmatched.

V usage is TRBV2 and J usage is TRBJ2-7, with D possibly being TRBD2 (5 bases). Germline CDR1 SNHLY, CDR2 FYNNEI. V was pared by 7 bases and J by 6 bases, with 19 bases between. The CDR3 consists of 14 residues. The CDR3 sequence is CASKSTGFNTEQYF. The CDR3 DNA follows: TGTGCCAGCAAGTCTACGGGGTTCAACACCGAGCAGTACTTC.

This clone came up a few times. V is TRBV5-4 and J is TRBJ2-2; D is unresolved. The V and J ends lost 0 bases and 5 bases respectively, with 14 bases between them. This CDR3 has 16 residues. Germline CDR1 SGHNT, CDR2 YYREEE (reference sequence). CDR3 nucleotides: TGTGCCAGCAGCTTGGGGCCGTCTTCGATAACCGGGGAGCTGTTTTTT. Translation gives CASSLGPSSITGELFF.

The chain is built from TRBV2 and TRBJ2-7; 7 nucleotides line up with TRBD2. CDR1 is SNHLY, CDR2 FYNNEI, per germline. V dropped 7 bases and J dropped 2; count of bases not matched to a gene: 8. CDR3 size: 14 residues. CDR3 region: CASTRAGQPYEQYF. CDR3 nucleotides: TGTGCCAGCACCAGAGCGGGGCAACCCTACGAGCAGTACTTC.

The genes are TRBV5-1 and TRBJ2-1; D is perhaps TRBD1 (6 bases). Germline assignment: CDR1 SGHRS and CDR2 YFSETQ. V lost 1 base to trimming and J lost 2 bases, with 10 bases between them. There are 15 residues in the CDR3. This chain's CDR3 is CASSLNRAAYNEQFF. The CDR3 DNA reads as TGCGCCAGCAGCTTGAACAGGGCCGCCTACAATGAGCAGTTCTTC.